A selection of T cell receptor beta chains follows, all from one sample in a study of T cell clonotyping in hematopoietic cell transplantation. Measured with immunoSEQ multiplex PCR; TCRdb has only the in-frame clones, and not every one. The sample records around 37,000 clones, 85% being singletons. The specimen comprised peripheral blood mononuclear cells, sampled before stem cell transplant. All receptors derive from a man between 60 and 70 years old with acute myeloid leukemia. Some clones in this sample may be carry-over from other donors' samples. CDR3s include the opening cysteine and the closing phenylalanine or tryptophan. Fields, in order: J gene, clone size, V gene, D gene, CDR3 DNA, CDR3 protein. D genes are given only for firm matches. Clone size is given for some rows only: seen once, a few or many times, or a class if the clone is expanded.

>TRBJ2-3|.|TRBV28|TRBD2
TGTGCCAGCAAACTAGCGGGGGGGGTCATCACTAGCACAGATACGCAGTATTTT
CASKLAGGVITSTDTQYF
>TRBJ1-3|.|TRBV18|.
TGTGCCAGCTCACCAGAGAGGCCCCATCGAGCCGGAAACACCATATATTTT
CASSPERPHRAGNTIYF
>TRBJ1-2|.|TRBV5-1|.
TGCGCCAGCAGTTGGTCGGGGCAGGGAAGGATGGGGGACTATGGCTACACCTTC
CASSWSGQGRMGDYGYTF
>TRBJ2-1|.|TRBV11-3|TRBD2
TGTGCCAGCAGCTTAGTGAGCGGGGGTTACAATGAGCAGTTCTTC
CASSLVSGGYNEQFF
>TRBJ2-7|.|TRBV5-6|TRBD1
TGTGCCAGCAGCTTGGCCGGGACAGGGGTGGGAGAGCAGTACTTC
CASSLAGTGVGEQYF
>TRBJ2-1|.|TRBV5-6|.
TGTGCCAGCTCCCTTGGGGCGGGATGGGGTTACAATGAGCAGTTCTTC
CASSLGAGWGYNEQFF
>TRBJ1-3|.|TRBV30|.
TGTGCCTGGAGTGTACTAGGAAACACCATATATTTT
CAWSVLGNTIYF
>TRBJ2-3|.|TRBV5-1|.
TGCGCCAGCAGCCCCACGGACAGCACAGATACGCAGTATTTT
CASSPTDSTDTQYF
>TRBJ1-1|.|TRBV11-2|.
TGTGCCAGCAGCTTAGGGGGGGGTCGAGGCACTGAAGCTTTCTTT
CASSLGGGRGTEAFF
>TRBJ2-7|.|TRBV7-8|TRBD2
TGTGCCAGCAGCTTAGTGGCGGGGGGCGGCTACGAGCAGTACTTC
CASSLVAGGGYEQYF
>TRBJ2-7|once|TRBV14|.
TGTGCCAGCAGCCAATGGGGGGCGGCCGAGCAGTACTTC
CASSQWGAAEQYF
>TRBJ2-7|.|TRBV7-2|.
TGTGCCAGCAGCTCCACGAGACACACCTACTACGAGCAGTACTTC
CASSSTRHTYYEQYF
>TRBJ1-6|few|TRBV27|.
TGTGCCAGTACACAGGTGAGAGGTAGTTCACCCCTCCACTTT
CASTQVRGSSPLHF
>TRBJ1-5|.|TRBV21-1|.
TGTGCCAGCAGCACATGGGACAGGAGAGATCAGCCCCAGCATTTT
CASSTWDRRDQPQHF
>TRBJ1-1|.|TRBV7-9|.
TGTGCCAGCAGGGCCAGGGCGGCTGAAGCTTTCTTT
CASRARAAEAFF
>TRBJ2-7|.|TRBV6-5|.
TGTGCCAGCATGACCCCCCGGGACGACTCCTACGAGCAGTACTTC
CASMTPRDDSYEQYF
>TRBJ2-5|once|TRBV19|TRBD1
TGTGCCAGTAGTCGTTCCGGACAGGGGCTCCGACAAGAGACCCAGTACTTC
CASSRSGQGLRQETQYF
>TRBJ1-2|.|TRBV2|.
TGTGCCAGCAGGTTAAGGAGAGACTATGGCTACACCTTC
CASRLRRDYGYTF
>TRBJ1-2|.|TRBV7-2|.
TGTGCCAGCATCAATGTGGGGGCGCTTGACTATGGCTACACCTTC
CASINVGALDYGYTF
>TRBJ2-4|once|TRBV7-9|.
TGTGCCAGCAGCTTATGGGCAGTCTCGGGAAACATTCAGTACTTC
CASSLWAVSGNIQYF
>TRBJ2-5|.|TRBV2|.
TGTGCCAGCAGGAAGGACAGTGGGTCAGAGACCCAGTACTTC
CASRKDSGSETQYF
>TRBJ2-1|.|TRBV7-9|TRBD2
TGTGCCAGCAGCTTAGGGTTAGCGGGGGGCCAAAGCTCCTACAATGAGCAGTTCTTC
CASSLGLAGGQSSYNEQFF
>TRBJ2-2|.|TRBV7-6|TRBD1
TGTGCCAGCAGCTTAGCGGCAGGGGGAAACACCGGGGAGCTGTTTTTT
CASSLAAGGNTGELFF
>TRBJ2-2|.|TRBV7-6|TRBD2
TGTGCCAGCAGCCCACTCTACGGACAGCGGGGGGGCGACACCGGGGAGCTGTTTTTT
CASSPLYGQRGGDTGELFF
>TRBJ1-2|few|TRBV27|TRBD1
TGTGCCAGCAGTTTACAAGGGGACAGCACCTATGGCTACACCTTC
CASSLQGDSTYGYTF
>TRBJ1-2|.|TRBV28|.
TGTGCCAGCAGTTTTACGGGTGGCTACACCTTC
CASSFTGGYTF
>TRBJ1-3|few|TRBV7-6|.
TGTGCCAGCAGCGGATACCCTGGAAACACCATATATTTT
CASSGYPGNTIYF
>TRBJ1-2|.|TRBV4-2|TRBD1
TGTGCCAGCAGCCAAGTCGACAGGGGGTTAAGCTATGGCTACACCTTC
CASSQVDRGLSYGYTF
>TRBJ2-3|.|TRBV13|TRBD2
TGTGCCAGCAGCTTAGTTCGGGGGGGGCTCGATTTAAGTGGTACGCAGTATTTT
CASSLVRGGLDLSGTQYF
>TRBJ1-5|.|TRBV6-1|.
TGTGCCAGCGCGAGTGACGACAGGAGCAATCAGCCCCAGCATTTT
CASASDDRSNQPQHF
>TRBJ2-7|.|TRBV7-9|.
TGTGCCAGCAGCTTCAGTTACGAGCAGTACTTC
CASSFSYEQYF
>TRBJ2-1|.|TRBV27|TRBD2
TGTGCCAGCAGTTCGGGACTATACAATGAGCAGTTCTTC
CASSSGLYNEQFF
>TRBJ2-2|.|TRBV5-1|.
TGCGCCAGCGGATTCGGTGGGCAGGGGAACGGGGAGCTGTTTTTT
CASGFGGQGNGELFF
>TRBJ1-6|few|TRBV14|TRBD1
TGTGCCAGCAGCCGGGACAGAGTCGGGTCCCTCCACTTT
CASSRDRVGSLHF
>TRBJ1-3|.|TRBV9|.
TGTGCCAGCAGCTCCGGGAGGGACACCATATATTTT
CASSSGRDTIYF
>TRBJ1-1|.|TRBV28|.
TGTGCCAGCAGTCCGGGACTGTCCATGAACACTGAAGCTTTCTTT
CASSPGLSMNTEAFF
>TRBJ1-2|few|TRBV10-3|.
TGTGCCATCAGTACTCGGGACGGCTATGGCTACACCTTC
CAISTRDGYGYTF
>TRBJ2-3|.|TRBV4-2|.
TGTGCCAGCAGCCAGGGACTCCTGGATACGCAGTATTTT
CASSQGLLDTQYF
>TRBJ1-5|.|TRBV4-1|.
TGCGCCAGCAGCCAAGGCAGGAGAGACGCCCGCAGCGGTCAGCCCCAGCATTTT
CASSQGRRDARSGQPQHF
>TRBJ2-1|.|TRBV7-2|.
TGTGCCAGCAGCTTAGCGGGCGTTGCGACCCACAATGAGCAGTTCTTC
CASSLAGVATHNEQFF
>TRBJ2-2|.|TRBV5-1|TRBD2
TGCGCCAGCAGCCCCTGGACTAGCGGGGGTTCCGGGGAGCTGTTTTTT
CASSPWTSGGSGELFF
>TRBJ1-3|.|TRBV21-1|.
TGTGCCAGCAGCACGGGACAGGGGGAGGGAAACACCATATATTTT
CASSTGQGEGNTIYF
>TRBJ1-3|.|TRBV2|.
TGTGCCAGCACCGCGTGGGCAGGGACTGGAAACACCATATATTTT
CASTAWAGTGNTIYF
>TRBJ2-7|.|TRBV29-1|TRBD1
TGCAGCGTTGAAGAGGGACAGGGAAAACTCTACGAGCAGTACTTC
CSVEEGQGKLYEQYF
>TRBJ2-7|.|TRBV28|TRBD2
TGTGCCAGCAGACCGGGGGGTACAGATTACTACGAGCAGTACTTC
CASRPGGTDYYEQYF
>TRBJ1-1|.|TRBV27|.
TGTGCCAGCGGTCGCTTTGGAACTGAAGCTTTCTTT
CASGRFGTEAFF
>TRBJ2-7|.|TRBV27|.
TGTGCCAGCACCACCTACGGGGATCTCCCCTCCTACGAGCAGTACTTC
CASTTYGDLPSYEQYF
>TRBJ1-2|few|TRBV2|.
TGTGCCAGCAGTGAATGGAGGCCGAGCTATGGCTACACCTTC
CASSEWRPSYGYTF
>TRBJ2-3|.|TRBV5-1|.
TGCGCCAGCAGCGCAAGGGGGGGCGCGAGCACAGATACGCAGTATTTT
CASSARGGASTDTQYF
>TRBJ1-1|once|TRBV30|.
TGTGCCTGGGACTCTCACAGGGACGCTGAAGCTTTCTTT
CAWDSHRDAEAFF
>TRBJ1-5|.|TRBV9|.
TGTGCCAGCAGCGTAGATTATAGCAATCAGCCCCAGCATTTT
CASSVDYSNQPQHF
>TRBJ1-3|.|TRBV19|.
TGTGCCAGTAGTATTGGTTCCAGCTTCTCTGGAAACACCATATATTTT
CASSIGSSFSGNTIYF
>TRBJ1-6|.|TRBV7-6|.
TGTGCCAGCAGCTCCGGGACCCTCAATTCACCCCTCCACTTT
CASSSGTLNSPLHF